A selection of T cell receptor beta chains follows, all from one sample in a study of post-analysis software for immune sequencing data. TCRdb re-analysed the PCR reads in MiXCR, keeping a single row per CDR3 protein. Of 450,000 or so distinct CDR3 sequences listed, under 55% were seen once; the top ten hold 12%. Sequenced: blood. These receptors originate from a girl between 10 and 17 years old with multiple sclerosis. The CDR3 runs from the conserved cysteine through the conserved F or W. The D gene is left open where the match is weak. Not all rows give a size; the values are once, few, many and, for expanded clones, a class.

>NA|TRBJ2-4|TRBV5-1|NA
NA
CASSFGPGAPEQYF
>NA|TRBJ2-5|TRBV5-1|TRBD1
TGCGCCAGCAGCTTGGGACAGGGGTACCAAGAGACCCAGTACTTC
CASSLGQGYQETQYF
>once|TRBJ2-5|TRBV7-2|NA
TGTGCCAGCAGCTTAGCGACGTCAGGACAAGAGGCCCAGTACTTC
CASSLATSGQEAQYF
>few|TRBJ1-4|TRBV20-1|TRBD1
TGCAGTGCTCCCGGGACAGATTATGAAAAACTGTTTTTT
CSAPGTDYEKLFF
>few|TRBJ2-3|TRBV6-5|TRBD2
TGTGCCAGCTTAGGGGGACTAGCGGGGAGAGATACGCAGTATTTT
CASLGGLAGRDTQYF
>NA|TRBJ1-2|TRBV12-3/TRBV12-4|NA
TGTGCCAGCAGGGTGGTCAGGGGCAGTGGCTACACCTTC
CASRVVRGSGYTF
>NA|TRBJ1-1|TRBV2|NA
TGTGCCAGCTGCGCCGAGAACACTGAAGCTTTCTTT
CASCAENTEAFF
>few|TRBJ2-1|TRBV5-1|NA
TGCGCCAGCAGCTGGGGGAATGAGCAGTTCTTC
CASSWGNEQFF
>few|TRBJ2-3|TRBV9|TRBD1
TGTGCCAGCAGCGTAGGACAGGGTGCAGATACGCAGTATTTT
CASSVGQGADTQYF
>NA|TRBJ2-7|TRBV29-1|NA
TGCAGTACTACCGTGGGGGGCGAGCAGTACTTC
CSTTVGGEQYF
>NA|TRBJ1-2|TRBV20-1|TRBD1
TGCAGTGCTGGTGGGGACAGGGGAATCAACTATGGCTACACCTTC
CSAGGDRGINYGYTF
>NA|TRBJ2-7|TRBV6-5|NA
TGTGCCAGCAGTTACTCGATCGGGGGTTACGAGCAGTACTTC
CASSYSIGGYEQYF
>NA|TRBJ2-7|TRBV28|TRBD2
TGTGCCAGCAGCCTGTCGGGACTAGCGGGCCGCTCCCCCTACGAGCAGTACTTC
CASSLSGLAGRSPYEQYF
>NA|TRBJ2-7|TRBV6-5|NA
TGTGCCAGCACCCTCCCTCCGCGGGGTAACTCCTACGAGCAGTACTTC
CASTLPPRGNSYEQYF
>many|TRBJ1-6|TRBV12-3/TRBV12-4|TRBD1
TGTGCCAGCACCCGGACAGGGAGAGATAATTCACCCCTCCACTTT
CASTRTGRDNSPLHF
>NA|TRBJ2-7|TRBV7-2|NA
TGTGCCAGCAGCCCGGACAGCGCCCGCTCCTACGAGCAGTACTTC
CASSPDSARSYEQYF
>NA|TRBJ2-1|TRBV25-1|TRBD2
TGTGCCAGCAGTGAGTCGCTAGCGGGAGAGAGGAATGAGCAGTTCTTC
CASSESLAGERNEQFF
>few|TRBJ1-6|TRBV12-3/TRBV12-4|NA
TGTGCCAGCAGTTTACAGACAGATAATTCACCCCTCCACTTT
CASSLQTDNSPLHF
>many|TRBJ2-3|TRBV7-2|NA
TGTGCCAGCAGCCCCCCCGCAGGGAGCACAGATACGCAGTATTTT
CASSPPAGSTDTQYF
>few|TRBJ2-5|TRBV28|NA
TGTGCCAGCAGCCCCAATGGGGTGAGGGAGACCCAGTACTTC
CASSPNGVRETQYF
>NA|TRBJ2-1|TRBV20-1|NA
TGCAGTGCTAGTTGGTCGGTGGTACGTTACAATGAGCAGTTCTTC
CSASWSVVRYNEQFF
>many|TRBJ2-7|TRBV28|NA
TGTGCCAGCAGTTTACTCCCCTACGAGCAGTACTTC
CASSLLPYEQYF
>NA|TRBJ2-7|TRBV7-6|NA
TGTGCCAGCAGCTCTCAGGCCTTCTACGAGCAGTACTTC
CASSSQAFYEQYF